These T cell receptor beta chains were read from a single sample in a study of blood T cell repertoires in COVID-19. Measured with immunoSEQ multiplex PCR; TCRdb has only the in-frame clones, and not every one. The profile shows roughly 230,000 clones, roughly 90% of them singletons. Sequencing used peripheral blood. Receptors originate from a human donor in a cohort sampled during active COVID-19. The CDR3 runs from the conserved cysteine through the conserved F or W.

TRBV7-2	CASSLERSNEKLFF
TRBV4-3	CASSQVGGTDTQYF
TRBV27	CASSLQGPQNGYTF
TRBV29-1	CSAGHYPSTDTQYF
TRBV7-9	CASSEKSGTDFFGVTQYF
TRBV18	CASETTSGVSYNEQFF
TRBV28	CASSLTDRAYGYTF
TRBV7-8	CASSLLGRGTDTQYF
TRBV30	CAWSVQGGPQPQHF
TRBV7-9	CASNSLDRGLRQYF